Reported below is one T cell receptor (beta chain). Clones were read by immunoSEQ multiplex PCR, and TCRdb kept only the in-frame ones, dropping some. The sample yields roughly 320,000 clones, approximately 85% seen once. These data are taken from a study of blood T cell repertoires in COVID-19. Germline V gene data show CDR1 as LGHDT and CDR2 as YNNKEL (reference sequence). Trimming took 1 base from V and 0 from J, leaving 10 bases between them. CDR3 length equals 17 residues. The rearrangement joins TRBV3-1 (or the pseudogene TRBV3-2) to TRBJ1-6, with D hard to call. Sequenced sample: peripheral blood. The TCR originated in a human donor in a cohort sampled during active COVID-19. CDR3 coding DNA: TGTGCCAGCAGCCAAGCACGGTTTGGCTCCTATAATTCACCCCTCCACTTT. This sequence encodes CASSQARFGSYNSPLHF.